This T cell receptor (beta chain) derives from a study of graft-versus-host responses after intestinal transplantation. About the study: Among the recipients, all got anti-thymocyte globulin induction and then tacrolimus and steroids for two to four years.

The authors plated roughly 200,000 CFSE-labeled responder cells with roughly 200,000 irradiated, violet-dye-labeled stimulator cells. Cell sorting after the reaction yielded proliferating CFSE-low CD3+CD4+ and CD3+CD8+ responders. Study-wide results and limits: High graft-versus-host to host-versus-graft T cell clonal ratios marked allografts of patients with graft-donor macrochimerism.

V was pared by 5 bases and J by 2 bases, with 17 bases between. The CDR3 covers 16 residues. Germline V gene lookup returns CDR1 SGHAT and CDR2 FQDESV (reference sequence). Data came from immunoSEQ multiplex PCR; TCRdb stores just in-frame clones and leaves some out. Of fewer than 25,000 clones listed, 55% to 60% were seen once; the top ten hold over 1%. This chain links TRBV11-1 with TRBJ2-3, with D perhaps matching TRBD2 (7 bases). The source is a human patient who received an intestinal transplant. The sample consisted of alloreactive CD4+ T cells from a mixed lymphocyte reaction culture, taken before intestinal transplant. The subset here: CFSE-low proliferating T cells sorted from roughly six-day pre-transplant mixed lymphocyte reaction (GvH or HvG direction). The CDR3 coding sequence is TGTGCCAGCAGCCGAACCGGGGGGCCGATCACAGATACGCAGTATTTT. Amino acids: CASSRTGGPITDTQYF. Based on the CDR3 plus reference TRBV11-1 and TRBJ2-3, the full variable domain is EAEVAQSPRYKITEKSQAVAFWCDPISGHATLYWYRQILGQGPELLVQFQDESVVDDSQLPKDRFSAERLKGVDSTLKIQPAELGDSAMYLCASSRTGGPITDTQYFGPGTRLTVL.